Shown below are 20 T cell receptor beta chains from a single sample sequenced in a study of blood T cell repertoires in COVID-19 (dated by TCRdb to 2018 to 2020). Libraries came from the immunoSEQ multiplex PCR assay. TCRdb retrieved this table from immuneACCESS and kept in-frame rearrangements only. Not all clones are present; in checked studies, unresolved V genes account for under half, and no reason is known for the remainder. This sample gives about 100,000 clones in total; approximately 86% of them show up just once. Approximately 1.8% of the sample is held by the ten biggest clonotypes. The specimen sequenced was peripheral blood. Receptors were obtained from a man aged 80 or over with acute or convalescent COVID-19.

This chain connects TRBV5-4 to TRBJ2-7; 8 bases match TRBD1. V trimming: 4 bases; J trimming: 6 bases; junction bases outside the gene matches: 9. CDR1 is SGHNT and CDR2 is YYREEE in the germline V gene (reference sequence). The CDR3 sequence is 14 residues long. CDR3 bases: TGTGCCAGCAGCCGGGACAGGTCCAAAGGCGAGCAGTACTTC. Translating it yields CASSRDRSKGEQYF.

This chain uses TRBV9 with TRBJ2-7; 10 bases agree with TRBD2. The CDR3 has 15 residues. After removal of 4 bases from V and 7 bases from J, the junction contained 11 bases not matched to a gene. CDR1 SGDLS and CDR2 YYNGEE come from the germline V gene. The chain's CDR3 is CASSPLAGGRGEQYF. In DNA form, the CDR3 reads TGTGCCAGCAGCCCGTTAGCGGGAGGCCGTGGGGAGCAGTACTTC.

V is TRBV5-1 and J is TRBJ2-3; 9 nucleotides line up with TRBD2. V lost 6 bases, J lost 0 bases, and 2 bases stayed unmatched. The germline V gene encodes CDR1 SGHRS and CDR2 YFSETQ. The CDR3 has 14 amino acids. CDR3 DNA: TGCGCCAGCACCACTAGCGGGAGCACAGATACGCAGTATTTT. Translation: CASTTSGSTDTQYF.

The chain has TRBV28 and TRBJ2-3; D possibly corresponds to TRBD2 (5 bases). CDR1 is MDHEN, CDR2 SYDVKM, per germline. Trimming shortened V by 6 bases and J by 0 bases, and 13 bases separated the two germline ends. The CDR3 contains 15 residues. As DNA, the CDR3 is TGTGCCAGCAGCGGGTGGCGGACTAGCACAGATACGCAGTATTTT. Its protein is CASSGWRTSTDTQYF. Based on the CDR3 plus reference TRBV28 and TRBJ2-3, the full variable domain is DVKVTQSSRYLVKRTGEKVFLECVQDMDHENMFWYRQDPGLGLRLIYFSYDVKMKEKGDIPEGYSVSREKKERFSLILESASTNQTSMYLCASSGWRTSTDTQYFGPGTRLTVL.

CDR3 sequence: CASSKLVGQGDGYTF. Written as DNA, the CDR3 is TGTGCCAGCTCTAAGCTTGTGGGACAGGGTGATGGCTACACCTTC. The chain has TRBV18 and TRBJ1-2; 9 bases fit TRBD1. J was trimmed by 6 bases and V by 6 bases; bases with no gene match: 11. From germline, CDR1 is KGHSH and CDR2 LQKENI. CDR3 size: 15 residues.

The chain has TRBV5-1 and TRBJ2-5; D not resolved. This CDR3 has 14 residues. CDR1 SGHRS and CDR2 YFSETQ come from the germline V gene. With 2 bases removed from V and 5 bases from J, the gap between germline ends came to 13 bases. The CDR3 DNA sequence: TGCGCCAGCAGCTTAAATGACAATGTGGAGACCCAGTACTTC. It encodes CASSLNDNVETQYF.

This clone was observed a single time. The V gene is TRBV24-1, the J gene TRBJ2-1; TRBD2 agrees at 13 bases. Trimming took 3 bases from V and 7 from J; bases not matched to a gene: 5. Germline V lookup: CDR1 KGHDR, CDR2 SFDVKD. The length of the CDR3 is 16 residues. The CDR3 bases are TGTGCCACCAGTGATCCGGGACTAGCGGGATCAAATGAGCAGTTCTTC. It yields the protein CATSDPGLAGSNEQFF.

The chain employs TRBV27 and TRBJ1-6; D is ambiguous. The V and J ends lost 3 bases and 8 bases respectively, with 14 bases between them. Germline lookup yields CDR1 MNHEY and CDR2 SMNVEV (reference sequence). The CDR3 is 15 residues long. The CDR3 DNA is TGTGCCAGCAGTTTGTCAAATGGGGAGGATTCACCCCTCCACTTT. Encoded protein: CASSLSNGEDSPLHF.

The rearrangement links TRBV27 to TRBJ1-6; D is possibly TRBD1 (5 bases). This CDR3 region has 14 residues. CDR1 is MNHEY, CDR2 SMNVEV, per germline (reference sequence). Trimming took off 6 bases at V and 8 bases at J, with 14 bases between the two ends. CDR3 DNA sequence: TGTGCCAGCAGACCCGACCTCAGGGATTCACCCCTCCACTTT. Translation: CASRPDLRDSPLHF.

The CDR3 DNA is TGTGCTAGTCAGGGGAATAGCAATCAGCCCCAGCATTTT. Its protein product is CASQGNSNQPQHF. V gene TRBV19 combines with J gene TRBJ1-5; D is possibly TRBD1 (6 bases). The germline V gene encodes CDR1 LNHDA and CDR2 SQIVND (reference sequence). This CDR3 spans 13 amino acids.

The V call is TRBV19, the J call TRBJ1-5; 7 bases line up with TRBD1. Germline V gives CDR1 LNHDA, CDR2 SQIVND (reference sequence). The CDR3 extends over 18 amino acids. With 4 bases clipped from V and 6 bases from J, the junction kept 18 bases outside the gene matches. The CDR3 region is CASSNHPRTGGKGQPQHF. The CDR3 DNA follows: TGTGCCAGTAGTAACCACCCTCGGACAGGAGGCAAGGGTCAGCCCCAGCATTTT.

The rearrangement uses TRBV28 and TRBJ1-1; 7 bases fit TRBD1. J was trimmed by 6 bases and V by 6 bases; bases with no gene match: 10. The CDR3 totals 14 residues. Germline CDR1 MDHEN, CDR2 SYDVKM. CDR3 sequence (DNA): TGTGCCAGCAGGCCCACTCAGGGGGGAGCTGAAGCTTTCTTT. Protein sequence: CASRPTQGGAEAFF.

The chain is built from TRBV12-5 and TRBJ1-5; D remains unclear. V lost 0 bases and J lost 4, with 4 bases in between. CDR1 and CDR2 (germline): LGHNT, FRNRAP. This CDR3 is 13 amino acids long. CDR3 sequence reads: CASGLVQNQPQHF. CDR3 DNA: TGTGCTAGTGGTTTGGTACAAAATCAGCCCCAGCATTTT.

The chain employs TRBV30 and TRBJ2-7, with TRBD2 matching 11 bases. Trimming removed 1 base from V and 6 bases from J; junction bases left unmatched: 8. CDR1 is GTSNPN and CDR2 is SVGIG in the germline V gene (reference sequence). The CDR3 loop spans 15 amino acids. The CDR3 DNA sequence: TGTGCCTGGAGTGCGACTAGCGGGAAACCCTCCGAGCAGTACTTC. Protein: CAWSATSGKPSEQYF.

The chain couples TRBV5-1 to TRBJ2-1; 7 bases are a match to TRBD1. Germline CDR1 and CDR2: SGHRS and YFSETQ. The ends lost 5 bases at V and 0 bases at J; junction bases unmatched: 5. The CDR3 sequence is 15 residues long. CDR3 bases: TGCGCCAGCAGGACAGGGATTAGCTCCTACAATGAGCAGTTCTTC. As protein: CASRTGISSYNEQFF.

This sequence joins TRBV28 and TRBJ2-7; D possibly corresponds to TRBD1 (6 bases). With 5 bases removed from V and 2 bases from J, the gap between germline ends came to 10 bases. This CDR3 is 13 amino acids long. Germline CDR1 MDHEN, CDR2 SYDVKM. CDR3 coding DNA: TGTGCCAGCAGTACAGGGAGACCCTACGAGCAGTACTTC. This gives the protein CASSTGRPYEQYF.

This clone has just a few counts. The chain combines TRBV3-1 (or the pseudogene TRBV3-2) with TRBJ2-1; 8 positions match TRBD2. Germline CDR1 LGHDT, CDR2 YNNKEL (reference sequence). V shed 5 bases and J 5 bases; nucleotides not matched to a gene: 11. This CDR3 is 16 amino acids long. The CDR3 DNA follows: TGTGCCAGCAGCAAATCCGGGACTAGGAGTAACAATGAGCAGTTCTTC. Translating gives CASSKSGTRSNNEQFF.

This chain uses TRBV29-1 with TRBJ1-2; D call uncertain. The CDR3 extends over 12 amino acids. The V gene's germline CDR1 is SQVTM and CDR2 ANQGSEA. The germline V and J ends were trimmed by 5 bases and 0 bases, with 7 bases remaining between them. This chain's CDR3 is CSVSNTNYGYTF. The CDR3 DNA is TGCAGCGTTTCTAATACTAACTATGGCTACACCTTC.

This rearrangement joins TRBV27 to TRBJ2-1; 9 bases fit TRBD2. The CDR3 loop spans 16 amino acids. Per germline, CDR1 MNHEY and CDR2 SMNVEV (reference sequence). V lost 2 bases to trimming and J lost 3 bases; unmatched junction nucleotides: 5. CDR3 loop: CASSLGLAGLYNEQFF. For the CDR3, the DNA is TGTGCCAGCAGTTTAGGGCTAGCGGGACTCTACAATGAGCAGTTCTTC.

This clone appeared once. The chain couples TRBV7-2 to TRBJ2-7, with 10 bases that match TRBD1. CDR3 length equals 14 residues. From germline, CDR1 is SGHTA and CDR2 FQGNSA. V dropped 4 bases and J dropped 2; count of bases not matched to a gene: 2. CDR3 region: CASSWDRGPYEQYF. In DNA, the CDR3 is TGTGCCAGCAGCTGGGACAGGGGCCCCTACGAGCAGTACTTC.